Sequencing of this T cell receptor beta chain was carried out in a study of blood T cell repertoires in COVID-19. At the level of the study: Acute and convalescent COVID-19 specimens originated in the United States, Italy and Spain. The cDNA or gDNA used as material had been derived from T cells, B-cell-depleted T cells, or PBMCs.

In this sample, this clone turned up once. CDR1 and CDR2 (germline): MGHRA, YSYEKL. The CDR3 has 15 amino acids. V shed 0 bases, J shed 3 bases, and the junction held 3 bases outside the gene matches. As processed by the authors: Amplification from reference gene primers served as the basis for estimated nucleated cell counts. Data came from immunoSEQ multiplex PCR; TCRdb stores just in-frame clones and leaves some out. Clonal size and the V and J genes are those of that table, whereas D and trimming came from the DNA. Among over 65,000 clones listed, 86% were seen once. Specimen: peripheral blood. The sequence was collected from a man younger than 45 with acute or convalescent COVID-19. The chain recombines TRBV4-1 with TRBJ2-7; 9 nucleotides match TRBD1. CDR3 coding DNA: TGCGCCAGCAGCCAAGATGGACAGGGGAGCTACGAGCAGTACTTC. Its translation is CASSQDGQGSYEQYF.